Sequencing of this TCR beta chain was carried out in a study of cytomegalovirus exposure and HLA in healthy donors. Use of 60 Vbeta and 13 Jbeta primers characterized the PCR. Using immunoSEQ multiplex PCR, the repertoire was profiled, and TCRdb retains in-frame clones only, with some absent. Among 130,000 to 150,000 clones, around 80% were seen once, and the ten largest hold roughly 2.9%. This CDR3 region has 14 residues. The germline CDR1 and CDR2 sequences are KGHSH and LQKENI. V was pared by 2 bases and J by 0 bases, with 7 bases between. This clone was detected once. This TCR was sampled from a woman aged 30 to 39 in good health and CMV-seronegative. Sequenced sample: PBMCs. This chain uses TRBV18 with TRBJ1-1; a possible D gene is TRBD1 (6 bases). The CDR3 coding sequence is TGTGCCAGCTCACCAGAGGGGGTGAACACTGAAGCTTTCTTT. Translated, it gives CASSPEGVNTEAFF.